This T cell receptor beta chain derives from a study of CD8+CD57+ T cells in acquired aplastic anemia. Study-wide context: Sorted CD4+ and CD8+ cell DNA averaged roughly 3.2 ug. The study obtained approximately 11 million reads on average for CD4+ cells from healthy donors. The study's findings and limits: Patients showed no significant difference from controls in CD8+ Simpson's diversity. It was found that more than 25 CD8+ CDR3 sequences were shared between patients and controls.

This CDR3 comprises 16 residues. Trimming took off 0 bases at V and 0 bases at J, with 10 bases between the two ends. Germline assignment: CDR1 SGHRS and CDR2 YFSETQ. Genomic DNA acted as the template from which TCR beta VDJ combination and CDR3 sequence profiling were carried out. TCRdb used MiXCR to reprocess the reads, holding one entry per CDR3 protein. This sample has roughly 170,000 distinct CDR3 sequences, with about three fifths found just once. Note on this clonotype: No antigen is known for it.

This sequence was found in a human donor in good health. V gene TRBV5-1 combines with J gene TRBJ1-3; D gene ambiguous. Sequenced: sorted CD4+, CD8+, or CD8+CD57+ T cells (not recorded which) from PBMCs. The CDR3 bases are TGCGCCAGCAGCTTGGGGGCGGCCATCTCTGGAAACACCATATATTTT. As protein: CASSLGAAISGNTIYF.